In its sample, the clone carrying this T cell receptor beta chain was seen many times. The antigen remains unidentified. The sample belongs to a study of response to subunit inactivated influenza vaccine. One entry per CDR3 protein results from TCRdb running MiXCR on the RT-PCR reads. The table has 490,000 or so distinct CDR3 sequences, under 9% seen once; the top ten hold 10% to 15%. Findings of the study overall: That few new T cells are recruited by each seasonal influenza vaccination was the authors' suggestion.

CDR1 and CDR2 from the germline V gene are SGHRS and YFSETQ. Trimming took off 1 base at V and 8 bases at J, with 10 bases between the two ends. This CDR3 contains 14 residues. The input for sequencing was PBMCs from blood, taken around 25 months after vaccination. V gene TRBV5-1 combines with J gene TRBJ1-6; D is unclear. The TCR was taken from a man between 50 and 69 years old who received an inactivated influenza vaccine. In nucleotides, the CDR3 is TGCGCCAGCAGCTTGACCACCAGATATTCACCCCTCCACTTT. This gives the protein CASSLTTRYSPLHF.